This T cell receptor beta chain is drawn from a study of T and B cells in COVID-19 patients. Per germline, CDR1 MNHEY and CDR2 SMNVEV (reference sequence). This CDR3 is 18 amino acids long. V was pared by 5 bases and J by 2 bases, with 14 bases of the junction left unmatched. Multiplex PCR with BIOMED2 TRB-A/B primer pools amplified TRB rearrangements. One entry per CDR3 protein results from TCRdb running MiXCR on the multiplex PCR reads. This table has about 11,000 distinct CDR3 sequences, around 34% appearing once. In this sample, this clonotype turned up a few times. Blood genomic DNA input for TRB amplification was roughly 250-550 ng.

This clonotype originated in a human donor with active COVID-19. Sample: blood. The chain joins TRBV27 to TRBJ2-3, with 9 bases matching TRBD1. The CDR3 sequence: CASSIPTGTGKITDTQYF. CDR3 DNA sequence: TGTGCCAGCAGTATACCGACCGGGACAGGGAAAATCACAGATACGCAGTATTTT.